Listed below are T cell receptor beta chains from one sample, sequenced in a study of OX40 agonist ivuxolimab in advanced cancers. Measured with immunoSEQ multiplex PCR; TCRdb has only the in-frame clones, and not every one. The sample records approximately 28,000 clones, roughly 86% being singletons. The material was CD4+ or CD8+ T cells sorted from blood, obtained in a trial of the OX40 agonist ivuxolimab. The origin of the receptors is an adult with an advanced solid tumor such as melanoma, head and neck, liver or kidney cancer. Each CDR3 is given with its conserved first and last residue. Each record gives: V gene, J gene, D gene, clone size, CDR3 DNA, CDR3 protein. A D gene is named only where the DNA matches it firmly. Where a row states a size, it is once, few, many or the class of an expanded clone; other rows omit it.

TRBV11-3	TRBJ2-7	TRBD1	-	TGTGCCAGCAGCGCCGGGACAGGGAAGCAGTACTTC	CASSAGTGKQYF
TRBV27	TRBJ1-5	-	-	TGTGCCAGCAGTTTAAACGGCCTCAATCAGCCCCAGCATTTT	CASSLNGLNQPQHF
TRBV28	TRBJ2-1	TRBD2	-	TGTGCCAGCAGGAAAAGCGGGGGGCCTTCCTACAATGAGCAGTTCTTC	CASRKSGGPSYNEQFF
TRBV7-9	TRBJ1-6	-	-	TGTGCCAGCAGCTTAAGCGATTCACCCCTCCACTTT	CASSLSDSPLHF
TRBV19	TRBJ1-4	-	-	TGTGCCAGTAGTACTGCAACTAATGAAAAACTGTTTTTT	CASSTATNEKLFF
TRBV7-8	TRBJ1-6	TRBD1	-	TGTGCCAGCAGCTATACAGGGGGGAGCTCCTATAATTCACCCCTCCACTTT	CASSYTGGSSYNSPLHF
TRBV7-2	TRBJ2-3	TRBD2	-	TGTGCCAGCAGCTTAGAGGTTAGCGGGAGCACAGATACGCAGTATTTT	CASSLEVSGSTDTQYF
TRBV27	TRBJ2-7	-	-	TGTGCCAGCAGTCCCAGCGACACATACGAGCAGTACTTC	CASSPSDTYEQYF
TRBV29-1	TRBJ2-3	TRBD2	-	TGCAGCGTCGCTGGGACTAGCGGGGATGGGGGCACAGATACGCAGTATTTT	CSVAGTSGDGGTDTQYF
TRBV7-3	TRBJ1-1	-	-	TGTGCCAGCAGAAGCTCCCTAACCGGGCCTTTTGAAGCTTTCTTT	CASRSSLTGPFEAFF
TRBV2	TRBJ2-1	-	-	TGTGCCAGCATTACTCGGGGTGAGCAGTTCTTC	CASITRGEQFF
TRBV29-1	TRBJ1-2	TRBD1	-	TGCAGCGTCCTAGTGACGACAGGGTGGTCTAACTATGGCTACACCTTC	CSVLVTTGWSNYGYTF
TRBV27	TRBJ1-1	-	once	TGTGCCAGCAGTTTCCAGGATGGCACTGAAGCTTTCTTT	CASSFQDGTEAFF
TRBV9	TRBJ2-7	-	-	TGTGCCAGCAGCGTAGTTGGGGATTACGAGCAGTACTTC	CASSVVGDYEQYF
TRBV7-9	TRBJ2-5	TRBD2	-	TGTGCCAGCAGCCACCGACTAGCGGGAGAAGAGACCCAGTACTTC	CASSHRLAGEETQYF
TRBV6-1	TRBJ2-1	TRBD2	-	TGTGCCAGCAGTACAGCGGGAGACTCCTACAATGAGCAGTTCTTC	CASSTAGDSYNEQFF
TRBV5-1	TRBJ2-3	-	-	TGCGCCAGCAGCTCCCCGGAGACAGATACGCAGTATTTT	CASSSPETDTQYF
TRBV27	TRBJ1-1	-	-	TGTGCCAGCAGTCTCCAGGGAATCACACCCAACACTGAAGCTTTCTTT	CASSLQGITPNTEAFF
TRBV7-9	TRBJ2-7	TRBD1	medium-sized	TGTGCCAGCAGGCCGGGACAGGGTAAAAACGAGCAGTACTTC	CASRPGQGKNEQYF
TRBV9	TRBJ1-3	-	-	TGTGCCAGCCGGGGACCGCACTCTGGAAACACCATATATTTT	CASRGPHSGNTIYF
TRBV4-1	TRBJ2-1	-	-	TGCGCCAGCAGCCAAGAACCCGGATACAATGAGCAGTTCTTC	CASSQEPGYNEQFF
TRBV7-9	TRBJ1-3	TRBD1	once	TGTGCCAGCAGCACAACTCCAACAGGGGTACCTGGAAACACCATATATTTT	CASSTTPTGVPGNTIYF
TRBV7-9	TRBJ1-1	-	-	TGTGCCAGCAGCTTGAATGGGGAAGCTTTCTTT	CASSLNGEAFF
TRBV6-4	TRBJ2-1	-	-	TGTGCCAGCAGTGAATGGCAATACAATGAGCAGTTCTTC	CASSEWQYNEQFF
TRBV11-2	TRBJ1-3	-	-	TGTGCCAGCACAGAGGGGGGTCTTGGAAACACCATATATTTT	CASTEGGLGNTIYF
TRBV11-2	TRBJ2-7	-	-	TGTGCCAGCAGTGGCATAGGCTACGAGCAGTACTTC	CASSGIGYEQYF
TRBV5-4	TRBJ2-3	-	-	TGTGCCAGCAGCTCGATAGGTACAGATACGCAGTATTTT	CASSSIGTDTQYF
TRBV4-2	TRBJ1-1	-	-	TGTGCCAGCAGCCAAGGTGCAGGGTACAACCCTGAAGCTTTCTTT	CASSQGAGYNPEAFF
TRBV19	TRBJ2-1	-	-	TGTGCCAGTAGTATAGATGACAGCTCCTACAATGAGCAGTTCTTC	CASSIDDSSYNEQFF
TRBV28	TRBJ2-5	-	few	TGTGCCAGCAGCCTCAAACCTTCACAGACCCAGTACTTC	CASSLKPSQTQYF
TRBV7-8	TRBJ2-2	TRBD1	-	TGTGCCAGCAGCTCATACAGGGGGCAGGGCACCGGGGAGCTGTTTTTT	CASSSYRGQGTGELFF
TRBV30	TRBJ2-1	-	-	TGTGCCTGGAGTGTAATCTATAATGAGCAGTTCTTC	CAWSVIYNEQFF
TRBV4-1	TRBJ2-5	-	-	TGCGCCAGCAGTCCGACCCAAGAGACCCAGTACTTC	CASSPTQETQYF
TRBV30	TRBJ1-5	-	-	TGTGCCTGGAGTCCGGGACGGGGCAATCAGCCCCAGCATTTT	CAWSPGRGNQPQHF
TRBV2	TRBJ2-3	TRBD2	-	TGTGCCAGCAGTGCGACTAGCGGGAGGGCCGCCACAGATACGCAGTATTTT	CASSATSGRAATDTQYF
TRBV19	TRBJ2-7	TRBD1	-	TGTGCCAGTAGTACGGACAGGGCCTACGAGCAGTACTTC	CASSTDRAYEQYF
TRBV6-5	TRBJ1-4	TRBD1	-	TGTGCCAGCAGTTACTCCCCTAACAGGGGTAATGAAAAACTGTTTTTT	CASSYSPNRGNEKLFF
TRBV7-6	TRBJ2-5	TRBD2	once	TGTGCCAGCAGCCCAATATCTAGCGGGGGGCCATTTAATCAAGAGACCCAGTACTTC	CASSPISSGGPFNQETQYF
TRBV5-1	TRBJ1-1	TRBD1	-	TGCGCCAGCAGGCCCCCAGGGGGCACTGAAGCTTTCTTT	CASRPPGGTEAFF
TRBV7-9	TRBJ2-3	-	-	TGTGCCAGCAGTCTTCCGGGGCAGGCCACAGATACGCAGTATTTT	CASSLPGQATDTQYF
TRBV6-6	TRBJ1-2	TRBD1	-	TGTGCCAGCAGCGGGACAGGGGAGTATGGCTACACCTTC	CASSGTGEYGYTF
TRBV5-6	TRBJ2-2	TRBD1	-	TGTGCCAGCAGCGGGTCGACAGGGGACACCGGGGAGCTGTTTTTT	CASSGSTGDTGELFF
TRBV30	TRBJ2-7	-	once	TGTGCCTGGAGTGTAGGATCGGGATGGCAGGCCTACGAGCAGTACTTC	CAWSVGSGWQAYEQYF
TRBV5-6	TRBJ2-1	-	-	TGTGCCAGCAGCGGCGCGGACAGATCCTACAATGAGCAGTTCTTC	CASSGADRSYNEQFF
TRBV7-3	TRBJ2-7	-	-	TGTGCCAGCAGCTTTGGGGGGTCCGCAACCGAGCAGTACTTC	CASSFGGSATEQYF
TRBV7-9	TRBJ2-1	TRBD1	-	TGTGCCAGCAGCCTTAGACAGGGTCGTAGTGAGCAGTTCTTC	CASSLRQGRSEQFF
TRBV29-1	TRBJ1-4	-	once	TGCAGCGTTGTATCTTCTAATGAAAAACTGTTTTTT	CSVVSSNEKLFF
TRBV27	TRBJ2-5	-	-	TGTGCCAGCAAAGAGTGGGGGAAGACCCAGTACTTC	CASKEWGKTQYF
TRBV7-8	TRBJ2-7	TRBD2	-	TGTGCCAGCAGCTCCTCTAGCGGGATGAGCTCCTACGAGCAGTACTTC	CASSSSSGMSSYEQYF
TRBV7-6	TRBJ1-5	-	-	TGTGCCAGCAGTCCGACGGAGGGAAACAATCAGCCCCAGCATTTT	CASSPTEGNNQPQHF
TRBV4-1	TRBJ2-7	-	few	TGCGCCAGCAGCCAAGATCCCTCGGCAGCATACGAGCAGTACTTC	CASSQDPSAAYEQYF
TRBV19	TRBJ2-5	-	-	TGTGCCAGTAGTATAAACCAAGAGACCCAGTACTTC	CASSINQETQYF
TRBV27	TRBJ1-1	TRBD1	-	TGTGCCAGCAGGACAGGGCCAGGCACTGAAGCTTTCTTT	CASRTGPGTEAFF
TRBV7-2	TRBJ1-5	-	-	TGTGCCAGCAGCCCGACCGAAAGCAATCAGCCCCAGCATTTT	CASSPTESNQPQHF
TRBV5-7	TRBJ1-1	-	-	TGTGCCAGCAGCTTGTGGGGGAGCACTGAAGCTTTCTTT	CASSLWGSTEAFF
TRBV9	TRBJ2-5	TRBD2	few	TGTGCCAGCAGCGTAGCTCCGGGACTAGAGGAGACCCAGTACTTC	CASSVAPGLEETQYF
TRBV6-4	TRBJ2-2	TRBD1	-	TGTGCCAGCAGTGGGACAGGGGGCACCGGGGAGCTGTTTTTT	CASSGTGGTGELFF
TRBV10-1	TRBJ2-7	-	once	TGCGCCAGCAGTGAGTCTCTGGGGTTATCCTACGAGCAGTACTTC	CASSESLGLSYEQYF
TRBV4-1	TRBJ1-1	-	-	TGCGCCAGCAGCCGAGGCTTGGGCACTGAAGCTTTCTTT	CASSRGLGTEAFF